Listed below are T cell receptor beta chains from one sample, sequenced in a study of T-cell memory formation after mild COVID-19. Via MiXCR, TCRdb re-called the 5' RACE reads, giving one row per CDR3 protein. The sample contains about 400,000 distinct CDR3 sequences, roughly 24% of which appear only once. Sequenced input: PBMCs or a T cell subset sorted from them (not recorded which). The receptors come from an adult woman who had mild COVID-19 (a few samples of this study predate the infection). Cell type and time point are not known. Each CDR3 is given with its conserved first and last residue. The order of the fields is clone size, D gene, J gene, V gene, CDR3 protein, CDR3 DNA. A D gene is named only where the DNA matches it firmly. Clone size, where shown, is once, few, many, or a class for clones that have expanded.

>many|.|TRBJ2-3|TRBV6-1
CASSSKEAFGDTQYF
TGTGCCAGCAGTTCGAAGGAGGCCTTCGGGGATACGCAGTATTTT
>.|.|TRBJ2-3|TRBV4-3
CASSQDRQAGALTDTQYF
TGCGCCAGCAGCCAAGATCGGCAAGCGGGCGCCCTCACAGATACGCAGTATTTT
>few|.|TRBJ1-2|TRBV6-5
CASSYGIGYTF
TGTGCCAGCAGTTACGGGATTGGCTACACCTTC
>.|TRBD1|TRBJ1-2|TRBV6-2/TRBV6-3
CASSYLGQGRGYTF
TGTGCCAGCAGTTACCTCGGACAGGGACGAGGCTACACCTTC
>few|.|TRBJ1-1|TRBV18
CASSPLYSVDAEAFF
TGTGCCAGCTCACCACTGTATTCGGTCGACGCTGAAGCTTTCTTT
>.|.|TRBJ1-1|TRBV20-1
CSASTRGGTEAFF
TGCAGTGCTAGCACCAGAGGGGGAACTGAAGCTTTCTTT
>.|TRBD2|TRBJ2-3|TRBV20-1
CSAREGGRADTQYF
TGCAGTGCTAGAGAAGGTGGGAGGGCAGATACGCAGTATTTT
>.|.|TRBJ2-1|TRBV2
CASSEALEGTAGEQFF
TGTGCCAGCAGTGAAGCGCTGGAAGGGACTGCTGGCGAGCAGTTCTTC
>.|TRBD1|TRBJ1-1|TRBV5-1
CASSLYQGAVGEAFF
TGCGCCAGCAGCTTGTATCAGGGGGCGGTGGGTGAAGCTTTCTTT
>.|.|TRBJ2-7|TRBV9
CASSPLPAGASSYEQYF
TGTGCCAGCAGCCCCTTGCCCGCAGGGGCTTCCTCCTACGAGCAGTACTTC
>few|TRBD1|TRBJ2-7|TRBV29-1
CSALTGEDYEQYF
TGCAGCGCCCTGACAGGGGAAGACTACGAGCAGTACTTC
>.|.|TRBJ1-1|TRBV19
CASSPRGLREAFF
TGTGCCAGTAGCCCACGGGGGCTCCGTGAAGCTTTCTTT
>few|.|TRBJ1-1|TRBV12-3/TRBV12-4
CASSFLEAEAFF
TGTGCCAGCAGTTTCCTTGAAGCTGAAGCTTTCTTT
>.|.|TRBJ1-1|TRBV18
CASSPEEGMRNTEAFF
TGTGCCAGCTCACCAGAGGAGGGGATGAGGAACACTGAAGCTTTCTTT
>.|TRBD1|TRBJ2-2|TRBV12-3/TRBV12-4
CASSRTGPGTGELFF
TGTGCCAGCAGCCGGACAGGACCGGGGACCGGGGAGCTGTTTTTT
>few|.|TRBJ2-7|TRBV4-1
CASSQYRDPNSYEQYF
TGCGCCAGCAGCCAATACCGGGACCCCAACTCCTACGAGCAGTACTTC
>.|TRBD1|TRBJ2-1|TRBV7-2
CASSSLGQGSYNEQFF
TGTGCCAGCAGCTCGCTCGGACAGGGGTCCTACAATGAGCAGTTCTTC
>.|TRBD1|TRBJ1-1|TRBV20-1
CSAIPGGKNTEAFF
TGCAGTGCTATTCCAGGGGGCAAGAACACTGAAGCTTTCTTT
>.|TRBD2|TRBJ2-7|TRBV20-1
CSARDLEGGPYEQYF
TGCAGTGCTAGAGATCTCGAGGGAGGGCCCTACGAGCAGTACTTC
>few|TRBD2|TRBJ2-7|TRBV20-1
CSARDSGRANYEQYF
TGCAGTGCTAGAGACAGCGGGAGGGCAAACTACGAGCAGTACTTC
>.|TRBD2|TRBJ2-1|TRBV12-3/TRBV12-4
CASSLAGGLGEQFF
TGTGCCAGCAGTCTAGCGGGGGGCCTTGGTGAGCAGTTCTTC
>.|.|TRBJ2-1|TRBV29-1
CSVDYRVHEQFF
TGCAGCGTTGATTACCGGGTCCATGAGCAGTTCTTC
>.|.|TRBJ1-1|TRBV21-1
CASSKWRDRGLDTEAFF
TGTGCCAGCAGCAAATGGAGGGATAGGGGGCTCGACACTGAAGCTTTCTTT
>few|TRBD2|TRBJ2-1|TRBV6-1
CASSRSGTSGNSYNEQFF
TGTGCCAGCAGTCGATCCGGGACTAGCGGAAACTCCTACAATGAGCAGTTCTTC
>few|.|TRBJ1-1|TRBV5-1
CASGEEGWAFSEAFF
TGCGCCAGCGGGGAGGAGGGATGGGCTTTCAGTGAAGCTTTCTTT
>.|.|TRBJ1-2|TRBV25-1
CASRTDRNYGYTF
TGTGCCAGCAGAACTGACAGGAACTATGGCTACACCTTC
>.|TRBD1|TRBJ1-1|TRBV12-3/TRBV12-4
CASRLQGALRNAEAFF
TGTGCCAGCAGGCTACAGGGGGCGCTGAGAAACGCTGAAGCTTTCTTT
>.|.|TRBJ1-3|TRBV5-1
CASSSEAGNTIYF
TGCGCCAGCAGCTCAGAAGCTGGAAACACCATATATTTT
>.|TRBD2|TRBJ2-1|TRBV20-1
CSARDSTSGNRRQFF
TGCAGTGCTAGAGATAGTACTAGCGGGAATAGGAGGCAGTTCTTC
>.|.|TRBJ1-2|TRBV6-5
CASSYAGGTGRTYGYTF
TGTGCCAGCAGTTACGCGGGGGGGACGGGGAGGACCTATGGCTACACCTTC
>.|TRBD2|TRBJ2-3|TRBV18
CASSPGLASDTQYF
TGTGCCAGCTCACCGGGACTAGCCTCAGATACGCAGTATTTT
>few|.|TRBJ1-2|TRBV18
CASSPLTTNYGYTF
TGTGCCAGCTCACCTTTGACAACTAACTATGGCTACACCTTC
>.|TRBD2|TRBJ2-5|TRBV7-8
CASSLVLAGLPKTQYF
TGTGCCAGCAGCTTAGTGCTAGCGGGATTACCCAAGACCCAGTACTTC
>few|TRBD2|TRBJ2-6|TRBV12-3/TRBV12-4
CASSWGLAGASGANVLTF
TGTGCCAGCAGTTGGGGACTAGCGGGGGCCTCTGGGGCCAACGTCCTGACTTTC
>.|.|TRBJ1-5|TRBV6-6
CASTFKGWSNQPQHF
TGTGCCAGCACTTTTAAGGGGTGGAGCAATCAGCCCCAGCATTTT
>.|.|TRBJ2-7|TRBV7-9
CASSLASGWTSEQYF
TGTGCCAGCAGCTTAGCGTCAGGGTGGACGAGCGAGCAGTACTTC
>many|TRBD1|TRBJ1-3|TRBV12-3/TRBV12-4
CASSHDRVGTGNTIYF
TGTGCCAGCAGCCACGACAGGGTGGGAACTGGAAACACCATATATTTT
>.|TRBD2|TRBJ2-3|TRBV6-4
CASSEDGGRIDTQYF
TGTGCCAGCAGTGAGGACGGCGGGAGAATCGATACGCAGTATTTT
>.|TRBD1|TRBJ2-7|TRBV5-1
CASSLIPGGYEQYF
TGCGCCAGCAGCTTGATTCCAGGGGGATACGAGCAGTACTTC
>.|TRBD1|TRBJ2-3|TRBV2
CASSLTGRTDTQYF
TGTGCCAGCAGCTTGACAGGGCGGACAGATACGCAGTATTTT
>.|TRBD2|TRBJ2-5|TRBV7-8
CASSLGLAGAQETQYF
TGTGCCAGCAGCTTGGGACTAGCGGGAGCCCAAGAGACCCAGTACTTC
>.|TRBD1|TRBJ2-7|TRBV7-9
CASSRSRDRSYEQYF
TGTGCCAGCAGTCGATCCCGGGACAGAAGCTACGAGCAGTACTTC
>once|.|TRBJ1-1|TRBV5-1
CASSFVDPAGTEAFF
TGCGCCAGCAGCTTCGTGGACCCTGCGGGCACTGAAGCTTTCTTT
>.|.|TRBJ1-6|TRBV20-1
CSESRGYNSPLHF
TGCAGTGAATCACGCGGGTATAATTCACCCCTCCACTTT
>many|TRBD1|TRBJ2-4|TRBV24-1
CATSDSRTGVTNIQYF
TGTGCCACCAGTGACTCTAGGACAGGGGTCACAAACATTCAGTACTTC
>.|.|TRBJ1-4|TRBV5-1
CASSWGEVGEKLFF
TGCGCCAGCAGCTGGGGAGAGGTGGGCGAAAAACTGTTTTTT
>.|TRBD1|TRBJ1-6|TRBV9
CASSVGTGDGSPLHF
TGTGCCAGCAGCGTGGGTACAGGGGATGGTTCACCCCTCCACTTT
>.|.|TRBJ2-5|TRBV7-8
CASSPRGGTQETQYF
TGTGCCAGCAGCCCCCGGGGCGGAACCCAAGAGACCCAGTACTTC